This T cell receptor (beta chain) was identified in a study of glioma-infiltrating T cells. In the study overall: Glioma patients had dexamethasone for six or fewer days before surgery.

Germline CDR1 and CDR2: MNHEY and SMNVEV (reference sequence). The CDR3 contains 15 residues. This clonotype was recorded once. What it binds is unknown. A much larger clone differs by one base, so this may be a read error. Amplification of TCR alpha and beta CDR3 regions from RNA used iRepertoire nested multiplex PCR. Tissue mRNA or PBMC total RNA, roughly 90-450 ng, went into one-step reverse transcription and amplification. TCRdb re-derived calls from the multiplex PCR reads in MiXCR, one entry per CDR3 protein. The sample carries approximately 400,000 distinct CDR3 sequences, 41% recorded once. Study-wide results and caveats: Tissue-blood divergence was below expectation in non-neoplastic patients, above in gliomas. Patients with low tissue-blood divergence carried a signature set of shared blood CDR3 motifs.

The receptor's source is a human donor with low-grade glioma or glioblastoma, undergoing nonglioma brain surgery, or in good health (not recorded which). The chain uses TRBV27 and TRBJ2-1; TRBD2 matches at 9 bases. Sequenced material: glioma tissue, nonneoplastic brain tissue, or PBMCs (not recorded which). CDR3 amino acids: CASSSIAGDEVEQSF. The CDR3 coding sequence is TGTGCCAGCAGTTCCATAGCGGGAGATGAGGTTGAGCAGTCCTTC.